These 11 T cell receptor beta chains share one sample of origin, sequenced in a study of cytomegalovirus exposure and HLA in healthy donors. Primers: 60 Vbeta forward and 13 Jbeta reverse. Measured with immunoSEQ multiplex PCR; TCRdb has only the in-frame clones, and not every one. The repertoire holds approximately 130,000 clones, approximately 85% seen once, with more than 1.5% in the top ten. Sequenced input: PBMCs. These receptors all come from a boy aged 10-17 years in good health and CMV-seronegative.

The chain links TRBV2 to TRBJ2-1; tentative D call: TRBD2 (6 bases). The CDR3 is made up of 13 amino acids. CDR1 SNHLY and CDR2 FYNNEI come from the germline V gene. The germline V and J ends were trimmed by 5 bases and 5 bases, with 10 bases remaining between them. The CDR3 sequence is CASSPGLNNEQFF. Here the CDR3 DNA reads TGTGCCAGCAGTCCGGGACTTAACAATGAGCAGTTCTTC.

A single count supports this clone. V gene TRBV7-2 combines with J gene TRBJ2-7; D unclear. The CDR3 length is 13 residues. CDR1 is SGHTA and CDR2 is FQGNSA in the germline V gene. With 2 bases removed from V and 2 bases from J, the gap between germline ends came to 7 bases. The chain's CDR3 is CASSLNGPYEQYF. The CDR3 bases are TGTGCCAGCAGCTTAAACGGTCCCTACGAGCAGTACTTC.

The gene calls are TRBV30 and TRBJ1-6; 8 nucleotides match TRBD1. This CDR3 region has 15 residues. Germline loops: CDR1 GTSNPN, CDR2 SVGIG (reference sequence). Losses at the gene ends were 0 bases for V and 7 bases for J; bases not matched to a gene: 5. As DNA, the CDR3 is TGTGCCTGGAGTGTCCTGACAGGGGACAATTCACCCCTCCACTTT. Amino acids: CAWSVLTGDNSPLHF.

The genes are TRBV7-9 and TRBJ2-1, with 8 bases identical to TRBD2. This CDR3 spans 15 amino acids. The trim removed 5 bases at V and 3 bases at J, leaving 6 bases unmatched. CDR1 is SEHNR, CDR2 FQNEAQ, per germline (reference sequence). The CDR3 sequence: CASSLTGLGYNEQFF. The CDR3 DNA follows: TGTGCCAGCAGCCTCACGGGACTAGGCTACAATGAGCAGTTCTTC.

This rearrangement joins TRBV11-2 to TRBJ2-5; TRBD1 matches at 7 bases. V lost 6 bases, J lost 2 bases, and 6 bases stayed unmatched. CDR3 size: 14 residues. Germline CDR1 reads SGHAT; CDR2 reads FQNNGV. CDR3 protein: CASRDARGQETQYF. In DNA form, the CDR3 reads TGTGCCAGCAGAGACGCCAGGGGGCAAGAGACCCAGTACTTC.

The chain joins TRBV11-1 to TRBJ1-2; 8 nucleotides match TRBD1. The CDR3 has 14 residues. J was trimmed by 8 bases and V by 3 bases; bases with no gene match: 8. CDR1 SGHAT and CDR2 FQDESV come from the germline V gene (reference sequence). CDR3 DNA: TGTGCCAGCAGCTTCGACGACAGGGGATCCGGCTACACCTTC. It translates to CASSFDDRGSGYTF. The full variable domain, in which reference TRBV11-1 and TRBJ1-2 provide the parts outside the CDR3, is EAEVAQSPRYKITEKSQAVAFWCDPISGHATLYWYRQILGQGPELLVQFQDESVVDDSQLPKDRFSAERLKGVDSTLKIQPAELGDSAMYLCASSFDDRGSGYTFGSGTRLTVV.

The chain has TRBV15 and TRBJ1-5; 8 nucleotides line up with TRBD1. This CDR3 has 15 residues. V shed 2 bases, J shed 3 bases, and the junction held 3 bases outside the gene matches. The V gene's germline CDR1 is LNHNV and CDR2 YYDKDF (reference sequence). DNA of the CDR3: TGTGCCACCAGCAGAACTCAGGGGGCCAATCAGCCCCAGCATTTT. Translating it yields CATSRTQGANQPQHF. Based on the CDR3 plus reference TRBV15 and TRBJ1-5, the full variable domain is DAMVIQNPRYQVTQFGKPVTLSCSQTLNHNVMYWYQQKSSQAPKLLFHYYDKDFNNEADTPDNFQSRRPNTSFCFLDIRSPGLGDTAMYLCATSRTQGANQPQHFGDGTRLSIL.

The CDR3 sequence: CASSQVRGYEQYF. The CDR3 bases are TGCGCCAGCAGCCAAGTCCGGGGCTACGAGCAGTACTTC. V gene TRBV4-3 combines with J gene TRBJ2-7; a weak D match, TRBD2 (5 bases). Germline V gene lookup returns CDR1 LGHNA and CDR2 YSLEER. This CDR3 has 13 amino acids. Between the trimmed V and J ends, which lost 1 base and 3 bases, there was a span of 7 bases.

This CDR3 reads CASSLAGAQAAQYF. DNA of the CDR3: TGTGCCAGCAGCTTAGCGGGGGCCCAGGCGGCGCAGTATTTT. The chain employs TRBV7-9 and TRBJ2-3; possibly TRBD1 for D (6 bases). V lost 0 bases and J lost 10, with 14 bases in between. CDR3 length: 14 amino acids. Germline lookup yields CDR1 SEHNR and CDR2 FQNEAQ (reference sequence).

There are a few counts of this clone. V and J are TRBV25-1 and TRBJ1-4; no clear D. Trimming removed 3 bases at V and 8 bases at J, with 16 bases between. The CDR3 contains 15 residues. Germline lookup yields CDR1 MGHDK and CDR2 SYGVNS. In DNA form, the CDR3 reads TGTGCCAGCAGTGATCTCTATCCGGGTCGGGAAAAACTGTTTTTT. Translation: CASSDLYPGREKLFF.

The J gene is TRBJ1-1, the V gene TRBV6-5, with unresolved D. V was clipped by 0 bases and J by 7 bases, with 12 bases between them. The CDR3 loop spans 14 amino acids. Looked up from germline, CDR1 is MNHEY and CDR2 is SVGAGI. The DNA of the CDR3 is TGTGCCAGCAGTTACTCTATGGCGGAGAATGAAGCTTTCTTT. As protein: CASSYSMAENEAFF.